The 24 T cell receptor beta chains given below trace back to one sample, sequenced in a study of cytomegalovirus exposure and HLA in healthy donors. PCR amplification relied on 60 Vbeta primers (plus 13 Jbeta primers). The data were produced by immunoSEQ multiplex PCR, yet TCRdb's version contains in-frame clones alone and is incomplete. The sample holds 40,000 to 55,000 clones, about 60% seen once. Sequenced: PBMCs. The receptors shown here come from a man aged 60-69 years in good health and CMV-seropositive.

This clone was recorded a few times. V and J are TRBV6-1 and TRBJ2-5; 7 positions agree with TRBD1. Per germline, CDR1 MNHNS and CDR2 SASEGT. This CDR3 region has 15 residues. V dropped 1 base and J dropped 5; count of bases not matched to a gene: 7. The CDR3 here is CASSEEPTGWETQYF. The CDR3 nucleotides read TGTGCCAGCAGTGAAGAACCGACAGGGTGGGAGACCCAGTACTTC.

The chain joins TRBV5-1 to TRBJ2-7, with a possible D match to TRBD1 (7 bases). V was shortened by 5 bases and J by 3 bases, with 15 bases between the two germline ends. There are 14 residues in the CDR3. CDR1 and CDR2 from the germline V gene are SGHRS and YFSETQ. The CDR3 is CASRFDREDYEQYF. The CDR3 DNA is TGCGCCAGCAGATTCGACAGGGAGGACTACGAGCAGTACTTC.

This sequence joins TRBV11-3 and TRBJ2-2; D might be TRBD1 (6 bases). This CDR3 comprises 15 residues. Germline CDR1 SGHNT, CDR2 YENEEA. Trimming took 5 bases from V and 1 from J, leaving 11 bases between them. The CDR3 protein is CASSPPGQNTGELFF. The CDR3 coding sequence is TGTGCCAGCAGCCCGCCGGGACAGAACACCGGGGAGCTGTTTTTT.

This chain uses TRBV6-5 with TRBJ1-5; weak D call: TRBD1 (6 bases). This CDR3 has 15 amino acids. Germline values: CDR1 MNHEY, CDR2 SVGAGI. V was shortened by 5 bases and J by 7 bases, with 18 bases between the two germline ends. CDR3 DNA: TGTGCCAGCAGTACATTACAGGGTGGAGGACAGCCCCAGCATTTT. Amino acid sequence: CASSTLQGGGQPQHF.

This clone appeared a single time. This chain uses TRBV6-1 with TRBJ2-7, with 11 bases fitting TRBD1. Germline assignment: CDR1 MNHNS and CDR2 SASEGT. CDR3 length equals 14 residues. V shed 6 bases, J shed 0 bases, and the junction held 1 base outside the gene matches. The DNA for the CDR3 is TGTGCCAGCAGGGGGACAGGGGGCTCCTACGAGCAGTACTTC. This encodes CASRGTGGSYEQYF.

The chain is built from TRBV29-1 and TRBJ1-1; 10 bases map to TRBD1. V lost 6 bases and J lost 0; bases outside the gene matches: 7. Germline V lookup: CDR1 SQVTM, CDR2 ANQGSEA. The CDR3 extends over 15 amino acids. In DNA, the CDR3 is TGCAGCGTCCGGAAAGGGACAGGGGTGAACACTGAAGCTTTCTTT. Protein sequence: CSVRKGTGVNTEAFF.

The J gene is TRBJ1-4, the V gene TRBV4-1, with D possibly being TRBD1 (5 bases). This CDR3 contains 22 residues. Deletions cut 3 bases from V and 13 bases from J, with 42 bases between. In germline, CDR1 is MGHRA, CDR2 YSYEKL. Here the CDR3 reads CASSHPRGNYSGPKNRAGGLFF. CDR3 nucleotides: TGCGCCAGCAGCCACCCCCGGGGAAACTACTCAGGGCCGAAAAATCGAGCCGGGGGACTGTTTTTT.

V and J are TRBV5-8 and TRBJ2-5; D ambiguous. Germline V gives CDR1 SGHTS, CDR2 YDEGEE. Trimming removed 1 base from V and 3 bases from J, with 7 bases in between. The CDR3 is made up of 13 amino acids. The CDR3, as DNA: TGTGCCAGCAGCTTGTACAGAGAAGAGACCCAGTACTTC. Its protein is CASSLYREETQYF.

A few counts support this clone. The chain has TRBV29-1 and TRBJ2-3; a possible D gene is TRBD2 (6 bases). Trimming cost V 0 bases and J 7 bases, with 20 bases left between them. Germline CDR1 SQVTM, CDR2 ANQGSEA. This CDR3 is 16 amino acids long. Here the CDR3 reads CSVEDPGGDSGYTQYF. The CDR3 DNA reads as TGCAGCGTTGAAGACCCAGGAGGGGATAGCGGCTATACGCAGTATTTT.

The DNA for the CDR3 is TGTGCCAGCAGTTACACGAGGGTCTCCTACGAGCAGTACTTC. The encoded protein is CASSYTRVSYEQYF. The V call is TRBV6-5, the J call TRBJ2-5; tentatively, D is TRBD2 (5 bases). The DNA matches TRBJ2-7 better at its end, which makes the J call doubtful. The CDR3 runs to 14 residues. Germline V gives CDR1 MNHEY, CDR2 SVGAGI.

The genes are TRBV11-3 and TRBJ2-3, with TRBD1 as a possible D gene (5 bases). Germline CDR1 reads SGHNT; CDR2 reads YENEEA. The CDR3 extends over 13 amino acids. Trimming removed 1 base from V and 5 bases from J, with 7 bases in between. CDR3 coding DNA: TGTGCCAGCAGCTTAGCCGACAGAGATACGCAGTATTTT. Amino acid sequence: CASSLADRDTQYF.

The chain joins TRBV19 to TRBJ2-1; the match to TRBD2 covers 8 bases. CDR3 length: 16 residues. With 1 base clipped from V and 1 base from J, the junction kept 3 bases outside the gene matches. CDR1 and CDR2 (germline): LNHDA, SQIVND (reference sequence). The CDR3 nucleotides read TGTGCCAGTAGTATAGGGGCGGGAGGATCCTACAATGAGCAGTTCTTC. This codes for CASSIGAGGSYNEQFF.

The gene calls are TRBV7-2 and TRBJ2-5; 7 nucleotides match TRBD1. The CDR3 is made up of 15 amino acids. Germline V gene data show CDR1 as SGHTA and CDR2 as FQGNSA. V lost 5 bases, J lost 2 bases, and 8 bases stayed unmatched. CDR3 nucleotide sequence: TGTGCCAGCAGCCATCTGACAGGGCTTCAAGAGACCCAGTACTTC. Protein product: CASSHLTGLQETQYF. The complete variable domain, with remaining parts taken from reference TRBV7-2 and TRBJ2-5, reads GAGVSQSPSNKVTEKGKDVELRCDPISGHTALYWYRQSLGQGLEFLIYFQGNSAPDKSGLPSDRFSAERTGGSVSTLTIQRTQQEDSAVYLCASSHLTGLQETQYFGPGTRLLVL.

The chain is built from TRBV28 and TRBJ2-7; D is undetermined. V lost 5 bases and J lost 1, with 6 bases in between. The CDR3 totals 12 residues. Germline CDR1 and CDR2: MDHEN and SYDVKM. CDR3 nucleotide sequence: TGTGCCAGCAGTCTCGGGTCCTACGAGCAGTACTTC. It encodes CASSLGSYEQYF. Full variable domain (missing parts from reference TRBV28 and TRBJ2-7): DVKVTQSSRYLVKRTGEKVFLECVQDMDHENMFWYRQDPGLGLRLIYFSYDVKMKEKGDIPEGYSVSREKKERFSLILESASTNQTSMYLCASSLGSYEQYFGPGTRLTVT.

J is TRBJ2-7 and V is TRBV30; maybe TRBD2 (5 bases). This CDR3 spans 13 amino acids. With 0 bases removed from V and 5 bases from J, the gap between germline ends came to 11 bases. The germline V gene has CDR1 GTSNPN and CDR2 SVGIG (reference sequence). The CDR3 DNA is TGTGCCTGGAGTGTATCGGAGGTGAACGAGCAGTACTTC. Its translation: CAWSVSEVNEQYF.

The gene calls are TRBV10-3 and TRBJ2-7; D is possibly TRBD1 (5 bases). CDR1 is ENHRY, CDR2 SYGVKD, per germline. Trimming removed 4 bases from V and 3 bases from J, with 13 bases in between. CDR3 size: 14 residues. Here the CDR3 DNA reads TGTGCCATCAGTGGGGGCTCGGTTCACTACGAGCAGTACTTC. Translated: CAISGGSVHYEQYF.

The CDR3 loop is CASDGTSGGNNEQFF. Written as DNA, the CDR3 is TGTGCCTCAGACGGGACTAGCGGAGGTAACAATGAGCAGTTCTTC. This chain uses TRBV30 with TRBJ2-1; 11 positions agree with TRBD2. Germline-derived CDR1 and CDR2 are GTSNPN and SVGIG (reference sequence). The CDR3 is 15 amino acids. Trimming removed 7 bases from V and 5 bases from J; junction bases left unmatched: 10. Full variable domain (missing parts from reference TRBV30 and TRBJ2-1): SQTIHQWPATLVQPVGSPLSLECTVEGTSNPNLYWYRQAAGRGLQLLFYSVGIGQISSEVPQNLSASRPQDRQFILSSKKLLLSDSGFYLCASDGTSGGNNEQFFGPGTRLTVL.

The gene calls are TRBV15 and TRBJ2-3; the match to TRBD2 covers 8 bases. J gave up 7 bases and V 0 bases, and 3 bases lay outside the gene matches. Germline loops: CDR1 LNHNV, CDR2 YYDKDF (reference sequence). There are 14 residues in the CDR3. The CDR3 reads CATSRDRGGHTQYF. For the CDR3, the DNA is TGTGCCACCAGCAGAGATCGGGGGGGACATACGCAGTATTTT.

The chain combines TRBV27 with TRBJ2-7, with D perhaps TRBD2 (6 bases). V dropped 4 bases and J dropped 4 bases, with 14 bases sitting between them. CDR1 and CDR2 from the germline V gene are MNHEY and SMNVEV (reference sequence). The CDR3 loop spans 14 amino acids. The CDR3 DNA reads as TGTGCCAGCAGTTGGGAGGCTGGCCCGTACGAGCAGTACTTC. Amino acids: CASSWEAGPYEQYF.

The V call is TRBV5-1, the J call TRBJ2-3, with 9 nucleotides matching TRBD2. Germline V gene data show CDR1 as SGHRS and CDR2 as YFSETQ. The CDR3 has 15 amino acids. The V segment lost 2 bases and the J segment 1 base; nucleotides outside the gene matches: 2. The CDR3 region is CASSFGGRGTDTQYF. DNA of the CDR3: TGCGCCAGCAGCTTCGGCGGGAGGGGCACAGATACGCAGTATTTT. Complete variable domain (other parts from reference TRBV5-1 and TRBJ2-3): KAGVTQTPRYLIKTRGQQVTLSCSPISGHRSVSWYQQTPGQGLQFLFEYFSETQRNKGNFPGRFSGRQFSNSRSEMNVSTLELGDSALYLCASSFGGRGTDTQYFGPGTRLTVL.

The chain couples TRBV29-1 to TRBJ1-2; 7 nucleotides line up with TRBD1. Germline V CDR1 and CDR2: SQVTM, ANQGSEA. V lost 3 bases to trimming and J lost 6 bases; unmatched junction nucleotides: 7. CDR3 length: 13 residues. CDR3 loop: CSVDRQGGNGYTF. In DNA, the CDR3 is TGCAGCGTTGATCGACAGGGAGGAAATGGCTACACCTTC.

The gene calls are TRBV29-1 and TRBJ2-1; D not certain. Germline V gives CDR1 SQVTM, CDR2 ANQGSEA. Trimming cost V 1 base and J 5 bases, with 9 bases left between them. The CDR3 length is 13 residues. CDR3 nucleotides: TGCAGCGTTGAAGGCACAGTCAACAATGAGCAGTTCTTC. Its translation: CSVEGTVNNEQFF.

This rearrangement joins TRBV7-2 to TRBJ2-1; D may be TRBD1 (5 bases). This CDR3 has 14 amino acids. V gave up 1 base and J gave up 4 bases, with 8 bases separating them. CDR1 SGHTA and CDR2 FQGNSA come from the germline V gene. The CDR3 spells CASSLGTGYNEQFF. As DNA, the CDR3 is TGTGCCAGCAGCTTAGGAACAGGTTACAATGAGCAGTTCTTC.

The chain carries TRBV30 and TRBJ1-2; 9 bases agree with TRBD1. Trimming removed 2 bases from V and 2 bases from J; junction bases left unmatched: 3. The length of the CDR3 is 14 residues. Germline assignment: CDR1 GTSNPN and CDR2 SVGIG (reference sequence). In DNA form, the CDR3 reads TGTGCCTGGAGTAGGACAGGGGCGAACTATGGCTACACCTTC. As protein: CAWSRTGANYGYTF.